The 2 T cell receptor beta chains below were found in one sample sequenced in a study of T cell changes during pregnancy in multiple sclerosis. Sequencing was performed with immunoSEQ multiplex PCR; in TCRdb, only in-frame clones are kept and a portion is missing. The sample has under 2,500 clones, over 75% seen once. The sample consisted of CD4+ T cells from PBMCs (not recorded whether the cells were cultured). The receptors shown here come from a female patient with multiple sclerosis, enrolled in a pregnancy study. Some clones in this sample may be carry-over from other donors' samples.

This clone is medium-sized in the sample. CDR3 nucleotides: TGTGCCAGCAGTGACTTTGACAGAGATCAGCCCCAGCATTTT. It specifies CASSDFDRDQPQHF. The rearrangement joins TRBV2 to TRBJ1-5; tentatively, D is TRBD1 (5 bases). The V and J ends lost 3 bases and 5 bases respectively, with 11 bases between them. This CDR3 is built from 14 residues. Germline CDR1 and CDR2: SNHLY and FYNNEI.

The chain has TRBV5-6 and TRBJ1-2; TRBD1 is a possible D gene (5 bases). The CDR3 totals 14 residues. Deletions cut 1 base from V and 2 bases from J, with 9 bases between. Germline V gene data show CDR1 as SGHDT and CDR2 as YYEEEE. The CDR3 DNA reads as TGTGCCAGCAGCTTGAGGGGCGAGAACTATGGCTACACCTTC. Amino acid sequence: CASSLRGENYGYTF.